The next 12 T cell receptor beta chains were all read from a single sample in a study of chemoradiotherapy in HPV16-positive cancers. TCRdb keeps only in-frame clones here, not all; method: immunoSEQ multiplex PCR. Among 25,000 to 30,000 clones listed, around 94% were seen once. The specimen was blood, collected from a patient who underwent chemoradiotherapy. These receptors originate from a human donor with HPV-associated anogenital cancer.

The rearrangement uses TRBV2 and TRBJ2-1, with TRBD2 matching over 7 bases. Trimming cost V 8 bases and J 0 bases; bases outside gene matches: 7. CDR3 length: 15 residues. Germline CDR1 is SNHLY and CDR2 is FYNNEI. The CDR3 spells CASGSSGFSYNEQFF. The CDR3 region has the DNA TGTGCCAGCGGTAGTAGCGGGTTCTCCTACAATGAGCAGTTCTTC. Combining the CDR3 with reference TRBV2 and TRBJ2-1 gives the whole variable domain EPEVTQTPSHQVTQMGQEVILRCVPISNHLYFYWYRQILGQKVEFLVSFYNNEISEKSEIFDDQFSVERPDGSNFTLKIRSTKLEDSAMYFCASGSSGFSYNEQFFGPGTRLTVL.

The chain is built from TRBV10-3 and TRBJ1-2; D gene uncertain. The CDR3 has 14 amino acids. With 3 bases removed from V and 7 bases from J, the gap between germline ends came to 15 bases. CDR1 is ENHRY and CDR2 is SYGVKD in the germline V gene. The CDR3 here is CAISEGSGVTGYTF. Written as DNA, the CDR3 is TGTGCCATCAGTGAAGGCTCCGGGGTGACTGGCTACACCTTC.

This clone was recorded once. The CDR3 nucleotides are TGTGCCAGCAGTCACCCAGGTCTAGCGCCAACCTACGAGCAGTACTTC. Protein: CASSHPGLAPTYEQYF. The rearrangement uses TRBV11-2 and TRBJ2-7; D perhaps matches TRBD2 (6 bases). Germline CDR1 reads SGHAT; CDR2 reads FQNNGV. V lost 6 bases, J lost 2 bases, and 20 bases lay in between. The CDR3 contains 16 residues.

The rearrangement links TRBV15 to TRBJ2-4; 14 bases align to TRBD2. The germline V gene encodes CDR1 LNHNV and CDR2 YYDKDF (reference sequence). J lost 1 base, V lost 5 bases, and 10 bases had no gene match. This CDR3 is built from 19 residues. The CDR3 bases are TGTGCCACCAGCCAACCGGGACTAGCGGGAGAGGGGGCCAAAAACATTCAGTACTTC. Translating gives CATSQPGLAGEGAKNIQYF.

The chain carries TRBV7-2 and TRBJ2-7; TRBD1 is a possible D gene (6 bases). The germline gives CDR1 SGHTA, CDR2 FQGNSA. The V end lost 2 bases, the J end lost 4 bases, and 9 bases lay between the germline ends. The CDR3 is 13 amino acids. CDR3 sequence reads: CASSLLQGYEQYF. DNA for the CDR3: TGTGCCAGCAGCTTACTCCAGGGGTACGAGCAGTACTTC.

This clone was observed once. The chain couples TRBV6-6 to TRBJ1-4; possibly TRBD1 for D (6 bases). Germline lookup yields CDR1 MNHNY and CDR2 SVGAGI (reference sequence). Deletions cut 6 bases from V and 2 bases from J, with 16 bases between. The CDR3 covers 16 residues. The CDR3 here is CASSLTGTATNEKLFF. CDR3 coding DNA: TGTGCCAGCAGCCTAACAGGGACGGCGACTAATGAAAAACTGTTTTTT.

The rearrangement links TRBV5-5 to TRBJ1-5; 9 nucleotides agree with TRBD1. The germline CDR1 and CDR2 sequences are SGHKS and YYEKEE (reference sequence). V was clipped by 4 bases and J by 4 bases; unmatched bases: 9. The CDR3 consists of 16 residues. The CDR3 spells CASSLGQGRWNQPQHF. In DNA, the CDR3 is TGTGCCAGCAGCCTGGGACAGGGTCGGTGGAATCAGCCCCAGCATTTT. Drawing the rest from reference TRBV5-5 and TRBJ1-5, the complete variable domain is DAGVTQSPTHLIKTRGQQVTLRCSPISGHKSVSWYQQVLGQGPQFIFQYYEKEERGRGNFPDRFSARQFPNYSSELNVNALLLGDSALYLCASSLGQGRWNQPQHFGDGTRLSIL.

The CDR3 is CASSLSGSNGYTF. CDR3 DNA sequence: TGTGCCAGCAGCTTGTCAGGTTCGAATGGCTACACCTTC. The gene calls are TRBV7-8 and TRBJ1-2; D remains ambiguous. V shed 3 bases and J shed 6 bases, with 11 bases lying between them. The CDR3 has 13 residues. Germline V gene data show CDR1 as SGHVS and CDR2 as FQNEAQ.

This chain links TRBV19 with TRBJ1-1; no definite D call. Trimming took 2 bases from V and 1 from J, leaving 14 bases between them. This CDR3 region has 16 residues. The germline V gene encodes CDR1 LNHDA and CDR2 SQIVND (reference sequence). CDR3 loop: CASSIKSRGENTEAFF. CDR3 in DNA: TGTGCCAGTAGTATAAAGAGCCGAGGTGAGAACACTGAAGCTTTCTTT.

The rearrangement uses TRBV27 and TRBJ2-7; 9 bases are shared with TRBD1. The ends lost 0 bases at V and 2 bases at J; junction bases unmatched: 5. From germline, CDR1 is MNHEY and CDR2 SMNVEV (reference sequence). The CDR3 contains 16 residues. CDR3 sequence: CASSLSNTGGTYEQYF. For the CDR3, the DNA is TGTGCCAGCAGTTTATCGAATACAGGGGGCACCTACGAGCAGTACTTC.

The rearrangement joins TRBV14 to TRBJ1-6; the D gene is possibly TRBD1 (5 bases). Trimming pared 6 bases from V and 8 bases from J, leaving 11 bases between. Germline V gives CDR1 SGHDN, CDR2 FVKESK. The length of the CDR3 is 13 residues. The DNA of the CDR3 is TGTGCCAGCAGTTTACAGGCTTATTCACCCCTCCACTTT. Amino acid sequence: CASSLQAYSPLHF.

A few counts support this clone. This sequence joins TRBV11-2 and TRBJ2-3; the D gene is possibly TRBD1 (5 bases). Germline CDR1 reads SGHAT; CDR2 reads FQNNGV. CDR3 length: 12 amino acids. The ends were cut back, 8 bases at V and 8 bases at J, with 14 bases in the middle. CDR3 nucleotides: TGTGCCAGCGGGGCTTCCTGGGGTACGCAGTATTTT. It is translated as CASGASWGTQYF.